The 26 T cell receptor beta chains below all came from one sample that was sequenced in a study of beta chain features in type 1 diabetes. The whole isolated RNA underwent reverse transcription, so sequencing captured expressed TCRB transcripts. Here immunoSEQ multiplex PCR was the method, and the copy in TCRdb shows in-frame clones only, minus some. The repertoire holds 200,000 to 250,000 clones, with around 68% as singletons. Sequencing was carried out using naive CD4+ T cells from blood. Receptor source: a man aged 25-45 years in good health.

The chain recombines TRBV25-1 with TRBJ2-7; weak D call: TRBD2 (6 bases). Trimming took 3 bases from V and 2 from J, leaving 17 bases between them. The CDR3 has 16 residues. Germline V gene lookup returns CDR1 MGHDK and CDR2 SYGVNS. CDR3 sequence: CASSDLRGRRTYEQYF. The CDR3, as DNA: TGTGCCAGCAGTGATCTTAGAGGGAGGAGGACCTACGAGCAGTACTTC.

This chain connects TRBV30 to TRBJ1-5, with 7 bases identical to TRBD1. Germline CDR1 and CDR2: GTSNPN and SVGIG (reference sequence). With V trimmed by 2 bases and J by 3 bases, 4 bases remained unmatched. This CDR3 has 14 amino acids. CDR3 bases: TGTGCCTGGAGTCTGACAGGGAACAATCAGCCCCAGCATTTT. Protein product: CAWSLTGNNQPQHF. Drawing the rest from reference TRBV30 and TRBJ1-5, the complete variable domain is SQTIHQWPATLVQPVGSPLSLECTVEGTSNPNLYWYRQAAGRGLQLLFYSVGIGQISSEVPQNLSASRPQDRQFILSSKKLLLSDSGFYLCAWSLTGNNQPQHFGDGTRLSIL.

The sample holds a few counts of this clone. V gene TRBV30 combines with J gene TRBJ2-5; 9 bases are shared with TRBD2. Per the germline V gene, CDR1 is GTSNPN and CDR2 is SVGIG (reference sequence). CDR3 size: 12 residues. With V trimmed by 8 bases and J by 5 bases, 6 bases remained unmatched. In DNA form, the CDR3 reads TGTGCCCATAGCGGGGGCGCGGAGACCCAGTACTTC. It encodes CAHSGGAETQYF.

This clone was seen only once. CDR3 sequence (DNA): TGTGCCACCAGCTTGGGGGAGGGCCGGACCGGGGAGCTGTTTTTT. Protein: CATSLGEGRTGELFF. V is TRBV15 and J is TRBJ2-2; 7 positions match TRBD2. Germline V gives CDR1 LNHNV, CDR2 YYDKDF (reference sequence). The length of the CDR3 is 15 residues. After removal of 5 bases from V and 5 bases from J, the junction contained 8 bases not matched to a gene.

V usage is TRBV15 and J usage is TRBJ2-3; D may correspond to TRBD1 or TRBD2 (5 bases each). CDR1 is LNHNV and CDR2 is YYDKDF in the germline V gene (reference sequence). This CDR3 is 16 amino acids long. Trimming shortened V by 0 bases and J by 1 base, and 11 bases separated the two germline ends. The CDR3 bases are TGTGCCACCAGCAGAGATGGGGCGCGGGGCACAGATACGCAGTATTTT. This encodes CATSRDGARGTDTQYF. The full variable domain, in which reference TRBV15 and TRBJ2-3 provide the parts outside the CDR3, is DAMVIQNPRYQVTQFGKPVTLSCSQTLNHNVMYWYQQKSSQAPKLLFHYYDKDFNNEADTPDNFQSRRPNTSFCFLDIRSPGLGDTAMYLCATSRDGARGTDTQYFGPGTRLTVL.

The rearrangement uses TRBV9 and TRBJ1-1; D gene uncertain. V was cut by 2 bases and J by 2 bases, with 7 bases left in between. Per the germline V gene, CDR1 is SGDLS and CDR2 is YYNGEE. The CDR3 is 13 amino acids. Here the CDR3 reads CASSVVINTEAFF. Written as DNA, the CDR3 is TGTGCCAGCAGCGTCGTGATAAACACTGAAGCTTTCTTT.

The V gene is TRBV29-1, the J gene TRBJ2-1; TRBD2 matches 7 bases. This CDR3 contains 14 residues. Trimming at V came to 3 bases and at J to 9 bases, leaving 11 bases not matched to a gene. From germline, CDR1 is SQVTM and CDR2 ANQGSEA. CDR3 amino acids: CSVDSAGALSEQFF. The CDR3 DNA reads as TGCAGCGTTGATAGCGCGGGAGCGTTATCTGAGCAGTTCTTC.

For this clone: Other DNA sequences in the same sample also yield this CDR3. V and J are TRBV2 and TRBJ2-5; D is ambiguous. The CDR3 is 13 amino acids. Germline loops: CDR1 SNHLY, CDR2 FYNNEI. Trimming took 1 base from V and 3 from J, leaving 6 bases between them. DNA for the CDR3: TGTGCCAGCAGTGAAGAGAGGAAAGAGACCCAGTACTTC. Its translation is CASSEERKETQYF.

This clone turned up a few times. The chain is built from TRBV10-3 and TRBJ2-7; 7 nucleotides match TRBD2. This CDR3 is built from 13 residues. V lost 6 bases to trimming and J lost 5 bases; unmatched junction nucleotides: 7. CDR1 is ENHRY, CDR2 SYGVKD, per germline. The CDR3 DNA follows: TGTGCCATCAGCCCCTCCGGGACTAACGAGCAGTACTTC. Translation gives CAISPSGTNEQYF.

The rearrangement joins TRBV29-1 to TRBJ2-5; TRBD1 matches at 9 bases. This CDR3 is 14 amino acids long. V lost 4 bases to trimming and J lost 5 bases; unmatched junction nucleotides: 8. CDR1 is SQVTM and CDR2 is ANQGSEA in the germline V gene. In nucleotides, the CDR3 is TGCAGCGTTGCCGGGACAGGGAGGGAGGAGACCCAGTACTTC. This encodes CSVAGTGREETQYF.

The chain carries TRBV7-2 and TRBJ2-2; D unclear. The V gene lost 3 bases and the J gene lost 5 bases, with 10 bases spanning the gap. The CDR3 is 14 residues long. CDR1 is SGHTA and CDR2 is FQGNSA in the germline V gene. This CDR3 is CASSFKTFTGELFF. The DNA of the CDR3 is TGTGCCAGCAGCTTTAAGACTTTTACCGGGGAGCTGTTTTTT.

The chain recombines TRBV27 with TRBJ2-6; D ambiguous. Germline loops: CDR1 MNHEY, CDR2 SMNVEV (reference sequence). This CDR3 has 13 amino acids. The V end lost 2 bases, the J end lost 2 bases, and 1 base lay between the germline ends. CDR3 coding DNA: TGTGCCAGCAGTTTAACTGGGGCCAACGTCCTGACTTTC. As protein: CASSLTGANVLTF. Combining the CDR3 with reference TRBV27 and TRBJ2-6 gives the whole variable domain EAQVTQNPRYLITVTGKKLTVTCSQNMNHEYMSWYRQDPGLGLRQIYYSMNVEVTDKGDVPEGYKVSRKEKRNFPLILESPSPNQTSLYFCASSLTGANVLTFGAGSRLTVL.

The V call is TRBV2, the J call TRBJ2-1; 8 nucleotides match TRBD2. The CDR3 has 14 amino acids. CDR1 and CDR2 from the germline V gene are SNHLY and FYNNEI. J gave up 5 bases and V 4 bases, and 4 bases lay outside the gene matches. The chain's CDR3 is CASSAGLVDNEQFF. The CDR3 coding sequence is TGTGCCAGCAGTGCGGGACTAGTAGACAATGAGCAGTTCTTC. The whole variable domain, remainder taken from reference TRBV2 and TRBJ2-1, is EPEVTQTPSHQVTQMGQEVILRCVPISNHLYFYWYRQILGQKVEFLVSFYNNEISEKSEIFDDQFSVERPDGSNFTLKIRSTKLEDSAMYFCASSAGLVDNEQFFGPGTRLTVL.

V is TRBV11-2 and J is TRBJ2-6; D ambiguous. The CDR3 extends over 14 amino acids. Trimming shortened V by 3 bases and J by 8 bases, and 11 bases separated the two germline ends. From germline, CDR1 is SGHAT and CDR2 FQNNGV. The CDR3 sequence: CASSFGQATNVLTF. The CDR3 DNA sequence: TGTGCCAGCAGCTTCGGTCAGGCAACCAACGTCCTGACTTTC.

This clone was detected only a few times. The rearrangement links TRBV12-5 to TRBJ2-1, with 8 bases aligning to TRBD2. CDR3 size: 15 residues. Germline V gene sequence: CDR1 LGHNT, CDR2 FRNRAP. V lost 3 bases and J lost 6; bases outside the gene matches: 7. The CDR3 DNA sequence: TGTGCTAGTGGTTTAGCGGGAGTGGACCCCAATGAGCAGTTCTTC. Translated, it gives CASGLAGVDPNEQFF.

This clone was seen a handful of times. V gene TRBV29-1 combines with J gene TRBJ1-5; D remains unclear. The germline V gene encodes CDR1 SQVTM and CDR2 ANQGSEA. V was clipped by 4 bases and J by 0 bases, with 7 bases between them. The CDR3 sequence is 13 residues long. CDR3 coding DNA: TGCAGCGTTGCGGCGGGTAGCAATCAGCCCCAGCATTTT. Its translation is CSVAAGSNQPQHF.

This clone was seen a handful of times. The same CDR3 is also encoded by other DNA sequences in this sample. This chain uses TRBV30 with TRBJ2-6, with D perhaps TRBD1 (5 bases). Germline CDR1 is GTSNPN and CDR2 is SVGIG (reference sequence). The CDR3 has 14 amino acids. The germline V and J ends were trimmed by 2 bases and 1 base, with 6 bases remaining between them. CDR3 coding DNA: TGTGCCTGGAGTCAGGGATCTGGGGCCAACGTCCTGACTTTC. It encodes CAWSQGSGANVLTF.

J is TRBJ1-3 and V is TRBV13, with 11 nucleotides matching TRBD1. This CDR3 is 17 amino acids long. Germline CDR1 and CDR2: PRHDT and FYEKMQ (reference sequence). Unmatched junction bases numbered 8, after V lost 2 bases and J lost 5 bases. The CDR3 region is CASSLRRTGGGRNTIYF. The CDR3 nucleotides are TGTGCCAGCAGCTTACGTCGGACAGGGGGCGGGCGAAACACCATATATTTT.

The chain couples TRBV15 to TRBJ2-3; 8 nucleotides align to TRBD2. The CDR3 has 15 amino acids. V shed 2 bases and J 7 bases; nucleotides not matched to a gene: 8. Germline V gene sequence: CDR1 LNHNV, CDR2 YYDKDF (reference sequence). The CDR3 protein is CATSRPGLEGYTQYF. The CDR3 nucleotides read TGTGCCACCAGCAGACCGGGACTAGAGGGATATACGCAGTATTTT. The whole variable domain, remainder taken from reference TRBV15 and TRBJ2-3, is DAMVIQNPRYQVTQFGKPVTLSCSQTLNHNVMYWYQQKSSQAPKLLFHYYDKDFNNEADTPDNFQSRRPNTSFCFLDIRSPGLGDTAMYLCATSRPGLEGYTQYFGPGTRLTVL.

The chain joins TRBV6-5 to TRBJ2-7, with 9 positions matching TRBD1. V trimming: 2 bases; J trimming: 3 bases; junction bases outside the gene matches: 8. Germline V gene lookup returns CDR1 MNHEY and CDR2 SVGAGI. The CDR3 runs to 16 residues. The CDR3 loop is CASSYEGGTGNYEQYF. The CDR3 DNA is TGTGCCAGCAGTTACGAGGGTGGGACAGGGAACTACGAGCAGTACTTC.

J is TRBJ2-5 and V is TRBV29-1; 7 nucleotides agree with TRBD1. After removal of 8 bases from V and 4 bases from J, the junction contained 13 bases not matched to a gene. The CDR3 spans 14 residues. Per germline, CDR1 SQVTM and CDR2 ANQGSEA. The CDR3 sequence: CSSKNRGFGETQYF. In nucleotides, the CDR3 is TGCAGCTCTAAGAACAGGGGTTTTGGAGAGACCCAGTACTTC.

J is TRBJ2-3 and V is TRBV7-2; D may correspond to TRBD1 or TRBD2 (5 bases each). Trimming left V 3 bases short and J 4 bases short, with 11 bases between. This CDR3 region has 14 residues. Germline V gives CDR1 SGHTA, CDR2 FQGNSA. The CDR3 DNA reads as TGTGCCAGCAGCTTGAGGCTGGGGGCAGATACGCAGTATTTT. Protein sequence: CASSLRLGADTQYF.

The chain carries TRBV4-2 and TRBJ2-1; 9 bases line up with TRBD1. J was trimmed by 8 bases and V by 4 bases; bases with no gene match: 9. CDR3 length: 15 amino acids. Germline lookup yields CDR1 LGHNA and CDR2 YNFKEQ. CDR3 residues: CASSPGQGRSDEQFF. The CDR3 nucleotides are TGTGCCAGCAGCCCGGGACAGGGTAGAAGCGATGAGCAGTTCTTC.

This clone was seen a handful of times. J is TRBJ2-1 and V is TRBV29-1; D unresolved. The CDR3 length is 13 residues. CDR1 and CDR2 (germline): SQVTM, ANQGSEA. With 4 bases removed from V and 7 bases from J, the gap between germline ends came to 14 bases. The CDR3 protein is CSVVMGPGNEQFF. As DNA, the CDR3 is TGCAGCGTTGTGATGGGCCCAGGTAATGAGCAGTTCTTC.

This clone was counted only a few times. The rearrangement uses TRBV30 and TRBJ2-7; 10 nucleotides agree with TRBD1. Losses at the gene ends were 4 bases for V and 5 bases for J; bases not matched to a gene: 14. Germline values: CDR1 GTSNPN, CDR2 SVGIG (reference sequence). CDR3 length: 16 residues. CDR3 sequence (DNA): TGTGCCTGGAACCCACCACCGGGACAGGGGCTTCACGAGCAGTACTTC. Its protein product is CAWNPPPGQGLHEQYF.

The chain couples TRBV5-1 to TRBJ1-6, with 8 bases that match TRBD1. This CDR3 has 15 residues. The trim removed 0 bases at V and 14 bases at J, leaving 10 bases unmatched. CDR1 and CDR2 (germline): SGHRS, YFSETQ. The CDR3 bases are TGCGCCAGCAGCTTGGAAGGGACAGGTGATGGATCCCTCCACTTT. Translation: CASSLEGTGDGSLHF.